These 28 T cell receptor beta chains share one sample of origin, sequenced in a study of T cell changes during pregnancy in multiple sclerosis. TCRdb's copy holds only in-frame clones and misses some; the assay was immunoSEQ multiplex PCR. The repertoire consists of approximately 30,000 clones, with around 92% occurring once and the leading ten covering 3% to 5%. The source material was CD8+ T cells from peripheral blood mononuclear cells, sampled in the second trimester of pregnancy. The receptors derive from a female donor in good health, enrolled as a control in a pregnancy study.

This chain's CDR3 is CASSLNRAIRDTQYF. CDR3 DNA sequence: TGTGCCAGCAGCTTAAACAGGGCAATTCGAGATACGCAGTATTTT. The V call is TRBV13, the J call TRBJ2-3; D may be TRBD1 (6 bases). V lost 2 bases and J 5 bases, leaving 14 bases between the germline ends. CDR1 and CDR2 (germline): PRHDT, FYEKMQ (reference sequence). The CDR3 sequence is 15 residues long.

This sequence joins TRBV7-2 and TRBJ2-1; weak D call: TRBD1 (6 bases). Germline V gene data show CDR1 as SGHTA and CDR2 as FQGNSA. Trimming stripped 5 bases from V and 4 bases from J, with 15 bases between. This CDR3 is built from 15 residues. The CDR3 DNA follows: TGTGCCAGCAGCCCTGGGACACTATTTTACAATGAGCAGTTCTTC. Its protein is CASSPGTLFYNEQFF.

This clone was detected only once. The V and J genes are TRBV13 and TRBJ2-4, with D maybe TRBD2 (7 bases). The CDR3 spans 15 residues. Trimming removed 6 bases at V and 3 bases at J, with 15 bases between. Per the germline V gene, CDR1 is PRHDT and CDR2 is FYEKMQ (reference sequence). This chain's CDR3 is CASRLRGAVKNIQYF. Here the CDR3 DNA reads TGTGCCAGCAGACTCCGGGGGGCGGTCAAAAACATTCAGTACTTC.

V is TRBV5-1 and J is TRBJ2-5; 9 bases are shared with TRBD1. The germline gives CDR1 SGHRS, CDR2 YFSETQ. J lost 2 bases, V lost 4 bases, and 6 bases had no gene match. This CDR3 is built from 15 residues. Here the CDR3 reads CASSGRDRVQETQYF. CDR3 coding DNA: TGCGCCAGCAGCGGGAGGGACAGGGTGCAAGAGACCCAGTACTTC. Full variable domain (remainder filled in from reference TRBV5-1 and TRBJ2-5): KAGVTQTPRYLIKTRGQQVTLSCSPISGHRSVSWYQQTPGQGLQFLFEYFSETQRNKGNFPGRFSGRQFSNSRSEMNVSTLELGDSALYLCASSGRDRVQETQYFGPGTRLLVL.

This clone was detected once. The chain recombines TRBV6-1 with TRBJ1-2; tentative D call: TRBD1 (6 bases). CDR3 length equals 14 residues. In germline, CDR1 is MNHNS, CDR2 SASEGT. V was clipped by 4 bases and J by 0 bases, with 9 bases between them. The CDR3 region is CASSGTAANYGYTF. The CDR3 nucleotides read TGTGCCAGCAGTGGGACAGCTGCTAACTATGGCTACACCTTC.

The V gene is TRBV23-1, the J gene TRBJ1-2; TRBD1 might be the D (6 bases). TRBV23-1 is labeled an ORF, and its function is uncertain. The V gene lost 3 bases and the J gene lost 4 bases, with 18 bases spanning the gap. The CDR3 loop spans 16 amino acids. CDR3 region: CASSQATHRAIYGYTF. As DNA, the CDR3 is TGCGCCAGCAGTCAGGCCACCCACAGGGCAATCTATGGCTACACCTTC.

The V gene is TRBV6-5, the J gene TRBJ1-2; a weak D match, TRBD1 (6 bases). The CDR3 is 13 residues long. CDR1 is MNHEY, CDR2 SVGAGI, per germline. With 2 bases removed from V and 8 bases from J, the gap between germline ends came to 12 bases. The DNA for the CDR3 is TGTGCCAGCAGTTACGGACAGTATGAGGGCTACACCTTC. The encoded protein is CASSYGQYEGYTF.

This clone was recorded once. CDR3 residues: CASRAGVEQYF. CDR3 coding DNA: TGTGCCAGCAGGGCGGGGGTCGAGCAGTACTTC. The J gene is TRBJ2-7, the V gene TRBV7-2; TRBD2 matches at 7 bases. The V segment lost 6 bases and the J segment 6 bases; nucleotides outside the gene matches: 2. CDR3 length: 11 residues. The V gene's germline CDR1 is SGHTA and CDR2 FQGNSA.

V is TRBV7-7 and J is TRBJ2-1; 10 bases agree with TRBD1. This CDR3 has 15 residues. Germline lookup yields CDR1 SSHAT and CDR2 FNYEAQ (reference sequence). J gave up 6 bases and V 2 bases, and 4 bases lay outside the gene matches. The CDR3 nucleotides read TGTGCCAGCAGCTTATCTGGGACAGGGGTCAATGAGCAGTTCTTC. Translation: CASSLSGTGVNEQFF.

The chain is built from TRBV27 and TRBJ1-5; TRBD1 might be the D (5 bases). Germline V gene sequence: CDR1 MNHEY, CDR2 SMNVEV (reference sequence). V lost 3 bases, J lost 4 bases, and 7 bases lay in between. The CDR3 covers 13 residues. The DNA for the CDR3 is TGTGCCAGCAGTTTCTCAGGGAATCAGCCCCAGCATTTT. This encodes CASSFSGNQPQHF.

The J gene is TRBJ1-3, the V gene TRBV30; D might be TRBD1 (6 bases). V dropped 8 bases and J dropped 0 bases, with 20 bases sitting between them. The CDR3 consists of 16 residues. In germline, CDR1 is GTSNPN, CDR2 SVGIG (reference sequence). CDR3 DNA: TGTGCCGGCCGGGGACAACCTGACTTCTCTGGAAACACCATATATTTT. Translation: CAGRGQPDFSGNTIYF. The entire variable domain, with the rest obtained from reference TRBV30 and TRBJ1-3, is as follows: SQTIHQWPATLVQPVGSPLSLECTVEGTSNPNLYWYRQAAGRGLQLLFYSVGIGQISSEVPQNLSASRPQDRQFILSSKKLLLSDSGFYLCAGRGQPDFSGNTIYFGEGSWLTVV.

This clone was seen a single time. The sample holds other DNA sequences that translate to the same CDR3. The CDR3 DNA reads as TGTGCCAGCAGGTGGGGGGTGAACACTGAAGCTTTCTTT. It encodes CASRWGVNTEAFF. V and J are TRBV25-1 and TRBJ1-1, with a tentative D call TRBD1 (5 bases). Germline V gene lookup returns CDR1 MGHDK and CDR2 SYGVNS. The CDR3 is made up of 13 amino acids. Trimming left V 6 bases short and J 0 bases short, with 8 bases between.

The chain employs TRBV28 and TRBJ1-5; 10 positions agree with TRBD1. The CDR3 has 15 residues. Trimming at V came to 3 bases and at J to 6 bases, leaving 5 bases not matched to a gene. Germline values: CDR1 MDHEN, CDR2 SYDVKM. In DNA, the CDR3 is TGTGCCAGCAGTTTGGGACAGGGGATGGGTCAGCCCCAGCATTTT. It yields the protein CASSLGQGMGQPQHF.

About this clone: Different DNA sequences within this sample yield the same CDR3. The V call is TRBV19, the J call TRBJ2-3; the match to TRBD2 covers 12 bases. Germline assignment: CDR1 LNHDA and CDR2 SQIVND (reference sequence). After removal of 3 bases from V and 3 bases from J, the junction contained 1 base not matched to a gene. The CDR3 extends over 15 amino acids. The CDR3 DNA is TGTGCCAGTAGTATGACTAGCGGGGGAACAGATACGCAGTATTTT. It specifies CASSMTSGGTDTQYF.

Comments on this clone: A read error may produce the germline difference seen at one junction end. The chain recombines TRBV27 with TRBJ1-2; 7 bases align to TRBD1. Per the germline V gene, CDR1 is MNHEY and CDR2 is SMNVEV (reference sequence). CDR3 length: 14 amino acids. The CDR3 coding sequence is TGTGCCAGCAGCGACGGGACAGACGGGGTTACCGGACACTTC. Amino acids: CASSDGTDGVTGHF.

The CDR3 DNA is TGTGCCAGCAGTGACAGGGAGGTCGGGGAGCTGTTTTTT. This sequence encodes CASSDREVGELFF. The chain uses TRBV6-4 and TRBJ2-2; possibly TRBD2 for D (6 bases). Germline values: CDR1 MRHNA, CDR2 SNTAGT. This CDR3 comprises 13 residues. V dropped 2 bases and J dropped 7 bases, with 8 bases sitting between them.

This chain connects TRBV13 to TRBJ2-1; 9 nucleotides agree with TRBD1. The CDR3 length is 18 residues. The germline V gene encodes CDR1 PRHDT and CDR2 FYEKMQ (reference sequence). With 4 bases clipped from V and 5 bases from J, the junction kept 15 bases outside the gene matches. Written as DNA, the CDR3 is TGTGCCAGCAGCTCATTCCGCATTAGCGACAGGGGGGACAATGAGCAGTTCTTC. Encoded protein: CASSSFRISDRGDNEQFF.

V is TRBV7-9 and J is TRBJ2-7, with D possibly TRBD2 on 6 matching bases. The CDR3 extends over 13 amino acids. Germline CDR1 SEHNR, CDR2 FQNEAQ (reference sequence). V was clipped by 5 bases and J by 0 bases, with 8 bases between them. CDR3 in DNA: TGTGCCAGCAGCCCTAGCGTCTCCTACGAGCAGTACTTC. It specifies CASSPSVSYEQYF.

This chain joins TRBV29-1 and TRBJ2-7, with a tentative D call TRBD1 (6 bases). The CDR3 loop spans 15 amino acids. Germline V gene data show CDR1 as SQVTM and CDR2 as ANQGSEA. V lost 3 bases to trimming and J lost 1 base, with 16 bases between them. CDR3 region: CSVEDPRTESYEQYF. The CDR3 bases are TGCAGCGTTGAGGACCCGCGGACAGAATCCTACGAGCAGTACTTC.

CDR3 in amino acids: CASSLVGYGQGRTEAFF. CDR3 nucleotides: TGTGCCAGCAGCTTAGTGGGTTACGGACAGGGACGCACTGAAGCTTTCTTT. The rearrangement links TRBV7-2 to TRBJ1-1, with 8 positions matching TRBD1. This CDR3 is built from 17 residues. Losses at the gene ends were 1 base for V and 4 bases for J; bases not matched to a gene: 11. The germline gives CDR1 SGHTA, CDR2 FQGNSA.

The chain employs TRBV19 and TRBJ2-3; 7 bases are shared with TRBD2. V trimming: 7 bases; J trimming: 1 base; junction bases outside the gene matches: 8. Per germline, CDR1 LNHDA and CDR2 SQIVND (reference sequence). The CDR3 covers 15 residues. The CDR3 DNA is TGTGCCAGTACCCTCAGACTAGCCCGCACAGATACGCAGTATTTT. It translates to CASTLRLARTDTQYF.

The CDR3 region is CASTPLEGGWPNYGYTF. DNA of the CDR3: TGTGCCAGTACCCCGCTCGAGGGGGGGTGGCCCAACTATGGCTACACCTTC. J is TRBJ1-2 and V is TRBV19, with D maybe TRBD1 (6 bases). Trimming cost V 7 bases and J 2 bases, with 23 bases left between them. The germline CDR1 and CDR2 sequences are LNHDA and SQIVND (reference sequence). The CDR3 totals 17 residues.

This chain uses TRBV7-8 with TRBJ2-5; 9 nucleotides line up with TRBD1. The trim removed 4 bases at V and 5 bases at J, leaving 8 bases unmatched. CDR1 and CDR2 (germline): SGHVS, FQNEAQ. The CDR3 runs 15 residues. The CDR3 nucleotides are TGTGCCAGCAGCTCAGACGGACAGGGGAGCGAGACCCAGTACTTC. Translated: CASSSDGQGSETQYF.

The chain couples TRBV13 to TRBJ1-1; D gene ambiguous. CDR3 size: 13 residues. Germline V gives CDR1 PRHDT, CDR2 FYEKMQ (reference sequence). Trimming stripped 5 bases from V and 0 bases from J, with 7 bases between. The CDR3 DNA reads TGTGCCAGCAGCCCCCCAATGAACACTGAAGCTTTCTTT. Amino acid sequence: CASSPPMNTEAFF.

This chain joins TRBV15 and TRBJ2-7, with 8 bases that match TRBD1. Germline V gives CDR1 LNHNV, CDR2 YYDKDF (reference sequence). The CDR3 consists of 15 residues. V was pared by 3 bases and J by 5 bases, with 9 bases of the junction left unmatched. The CDR3 loop reads CATSSRQGAVDEQYF. The CDR3, as DNA: TGTGCCACCAGCAGCAGGCAGGGGGCGGTTGACGAGCAGTACTTC.

This chain connects TRBV7-2 to TRBJ1-2; tentatively, D is TRBD1 (5 bases). CDR3 size: 15 residues. Between the trimmed V and J ends, which lost 5 bases and 1 base, there was a span of 14 bases. From germline, CDR1 is SGHTA and CDR2 FQGNSA. Written as DNA, the CDR3 is TGTGCCAGCAGCCCAGGGACTGACCTTAACTATGGCTACACCTTC. Translated: CASSPGTDLNYGYTF.

The V gene is TRBV19, the J gene TRBJ1-1, with 8 bases identical to TRBD1. V lost 6 bases and J lost 0; bases outside the gene matches: 3. CDR3 length: 14 amino acids. Germline V gene data show CDR1 as LNHDA and CDR2 as SQIVND (reference sequence). The CDR3 bases are TGTGCCAGTAGGACGACAGGGGTGAACACTGAAGCTTTCTTT. It yields the protein CASRTTGVNTEAFF.

In nucleotides, the CDR3 is TGCGCCAGCAGCCGCGGGACAGGCACAGATACGCAGTATTTT. Its protein is CASSRGTGTDTQYF. V usage is TRBV4-1 and J usage is TRBJ2-3, with a weak D call TRBD1 (7 bases). The germline V gene encodes CDR1 MGHRA and CDR2 YSYEKL. The length of the CDR3 is 14 residues. V lost 4 bases and J lost 1, with 9 bases in between.